The rows below give T cell receptor beta chains drawn from one sample of a study of T cells after yellow fever vaccination. MiXCR, applied by TCRdb to the 5' RACE reads, yields one record per CDR3 protein. The table shows 300,000 to 350,000 distinct CDR3 sequences, with 3% to 4.5% occurring only once. The specimen comprised PBMCs, sampled 5 days after the yellow fever booster vaccination. The receptors stem from a young man who received the YFV17D yellow fever vaccine. Both conserved end residues are part of each CDR3. The order of the fields is J gene, clone size, V gene, CDR3 protein. A clone size is listed for some rows: how often the clone was seen (once, few, many), or a class if it is expanded.

j_call: TRBJ1-2
clone_size: -
v_call: TRBV25-1
cdr3_aa: CASSQYLDSYGYTF

j_call: TRBJ2-5
clone_size: many
v_call: TRBV4-1
cdr3_aa: CASSQAGRGETQYF

j_call: TRBJ1-4
clone_size: many
v_call: TRBV7-3
cdr3_aa: CASSLMTVQNEKLFF

j_call: TRBJ2-2
clone_size: many
v_call: TRBV29-1
cdr3_aa: CSGRRGGGGELFF

j_call: TRBJ2-1
clone_size: few
v_call: TRBV29-1
cdr3_aa: CSQRQSSYNEQFF

j_call: TRBJ1-4
clone_size: many
v_call: TRBV12-3/TRBV12-4
cdr3_aa: CASRSRQGDEKLFF

j_call: TRBJ2-2
clone_size: few
v_call: TRBV20-1
cdr3_aa: CSARLAASNTGELFF

j_call: TRBJ2-5
clone_size: many
v_call: TRBV3-1
cdr3_aa: CASSLQAGQGSETQYF

j_call: TRBJ2-3
clone_size: many
v_call: TRBV4-1
cdr3_aa: CASSQDDETYGESTDTQYF

j_call: TRBJ2-3
clone_size: many
v_call: TRBV29-1
cdr3_aa: CSVDRGGGTDTQYF

j_call: TRBJ2-1
clone_size: -
v_call: TRBV2
cdr3_aa: CASRGQGVNEQFF

j_call: TRBJ1-6
clone_size: few
v_call: TRBV7-2
cdr3_aa: CASSSGSIYYNSPLHF

j_call: TRBJ2-5
clone_size: many
v_call: TRBV6-2/TRBV6-3
cdr3_aa: CASSNAVGLAGETQYF

j_call: TRBJ2-5
clone_size: many
v_call: TRBV5-1
cdr3_aa: CASSSAGTSGETQYF

j_call: TRBJ1-4
clone_size: many
v_call: TRBV20-1
cdr3_aa: CSARHGQGQEKLFF

j_call: TRBJ2-3
clone_size: many
v_call: TRBV4-3
cdr3_aa: CASSQEGRGGYTDTQYF

j_call: TRBJ2-5
clone_size: many
v_call: TRBV20-1
cdr3_aa: CSASTRLAGQETQYF

j_call: TRBJ2-3
clone_size: few
v_call: TRBV7-8
cdr3_aa: CASSSGLPSDTQYF

j_call: TRBJ2-3
clone_size: -
v_call: TRBV10-3
cdr3_aa: CAISLDRRLQYF

j_call: TRBJ1-4
clone_size: many
v_call: TRBV14
cdr3_aa: CASSPIDSTNEKLFF